The T cell receptor (beta chain) described here comes from a study of T cell responses to AZD1222 COVID-19 vaccine. Study-wide findings and caveats: Spike-specific TCR breadth and depth both grew after two AZD1222 doses. Baseline seropositivity occurred in only 5 to 7 AZD1222 recipients.

Remarks on this clone: The antigen remains unidentified.

There are 18 residues in the CDR3. Per the germline V gene, CDR1 is LGHDT and CDR2 is YNNKEL (reference sequence). Trimming took 6 bases from V and 2 from J; bases not matched to a gene: 14. Sequencing was performed with immunoSEQ multiplex PCR; in TCRdb, only in-frame clones are kept and a portion is missing. The sample consists of 150,000 to 200,000 clones, approximately 93% of them appearing once. The chain is built from TRBV3-1 (or the pseudogene TRBV3-2) and TRBJ1-5, with TRBD1 identical over 9 bases. The source of this sequence is an adult who received the AZD1222 COVID-19 vaccine. The input for sequencing was peripheral blood, taken 28 days after the second AZD1222 dose. The CDR3, as DNA: TGTGCCAGCAGAACACAGGGGGCGTATGAACGGGGCAATCAGCCCCAGCATTTT. Its protein is CASRTQGAYERGNQPQHF.